These T cell receptor beta chains were read from a single sample in a study of response to subunit inactivated influenza vaccine. TCRdb independently ran MiXCR on the RT-PCR reads; one entry per CDR3 protein. The sample shows more than 700,000 distinct CDR3 sequences, approximately 22% of them seen only once. Sample: PBMCs from blood, taken about 5 days after vaccination. The receptors come from a man aged 45 to 65 who received an inactivated influenza vaccine. The CDR3 runs from the conserved cysteine through the conserved F or W. The D gene is left open where the match is weak. A row's size may be missing; if present it is once, few, many or a size class.

>many|TRBJ1-5|TRBV4-1|NA
CASSQVDRGQPQHF
TGCGCCAGCAGCCAGGTGGATCGGGGTCAGCCCCAGCATTTT
>few|TRBJ1-4|TRBV6-1|NA
CASSALGLTVRYEDEKLFF
TGTGCCAGCAGTGCCCTGGGTCTGACAGTACGTTACGAAGATGAAAAACTGTTTTTT
>many|TRBJ1-5|TRBV29-1|NA
CSVLLQGRRQPQHF
TGCAGCGTTTTACTCCAGGGGAGGCGGCAGCCCCAGCATTTT
>NA|TRBJ2-2|TRBV20-1|NA
CCARGRGATLNTGELFF
TGCTGTGCTAGAGGGCGCGGGGCAACCTTGAACACCGGGGAGCTGTTTTTT
>NA|TRBJ2-7|TRBV20-1|NA
CSAGDRGYEQYF
TGCAGTGCGGGGGACCGCGGCTACGAGCAGTACTTC
>few|TRBJ1-5|TRBV18|NA
CASSPQTSNQPQHF
TGTGCCAGCTCACCTCAGACTAGCAATCAGCCCCAGCATTTT
>NA|TRBJ2-7|TRBV7-9|NA
CASSPRGATYEQYF
TGTGCCAGCAGTCCTCGCGGGGCTACCTACGAGCAGTACTTC
>few|TRBJ2-3|TRBV21-1|NA
CASSNRRVAGAPTDTQYF
TGTGCCAGCAGCAACAGGAGAGTAGCGGGAGCCCCCACCGATACGCAGTATTTT
>few|TRBJ2-5|TRBV20-1|NA
CSALGAPTGQETQYF
TGCAGTGCTCTAGGGGCGCCAACAGGTCAAGAGACCCAGTACTTC
>NA|TRBJ2-7|TRBV13|TRBD2
CASSPRTSGRAHEQYF
TGTGCCAGCAGCCCGAGGACTAGCGGGAGGGCCCACGAGCAGTACTTC
>few|TRBJ1-5|TRBV7-8|NA
CASSLAGRYSNQPQHF
TGTGCCAGCAGCTTAGCCGGTCGGTATAGCAATCAGCCCCAGCATTTT
>NA|TRBJ2-5|TRBV6-5|NA
CASSYYGGQQETQYF
TGTGCCAGCAGTTACTATGGTGGGCAACAAGAGACCCAGTACTTC
>NA|TRBJ2-1|TRBV12-3/TRBV12-4|NA
CASSNRGHEQFF
TGTGCCAGCAGTAACCGGGGACATGAGCAGTTCTTC
>few|TRBJ2-5|TRBV5-1|NA
CASSLGRGEIRAQYF
TGCGCCAGCAGCTTGGGTAGAGGGGAAATTAGGGCCCAGTACTTC
>many|TRBJ2-4|TRBV28|NA
CASNPAGALAKNIQYF
TGTGCCAGCAACCCTGCCGGGGCCTTAGCCAAAAACATTCAGTACTTC
>NA|TRBJ2-3|TRBV4-3|TRBD1
CASSQTDRVEAQYF
TGCGCCAGCAGCCAAACGGACAGGGTAGAGGCGCAGTATTTT
>NA|TRBJ2-7|TRBV10-3|NA
CAITERVSYEQYF
TGTGCCATCACTGAAAGGGTCTCCTACGAGCAGTACTTC
>NA|TRBJ2-7|TRBV27|NA
CASSLILSEGPYEQYF
TGTGCCAGCAGTTTAATCCTTTCGGAGGGTCCCTACGAGCAGTACTTC
>many|TRBJ1-4|TRBV12-3/TRBV12-4|NA
CASSLYRGAVGEKLFF
TGTGCCAGCAGTTTATATCGGGGGGCCGTCGGTGAAAAACTGTTTTTT
>NA|TRBJ1-1|TRBV28|TRBD1
CASSSAGTGARSTEAFF
TGTGCCAGCAGTTCCGCGGGGACAGGGGCTCGAAGCACTGAAGCTTTCTTT
>NA|TRBJ2-4|TRBV4-2|TRBD2
CASSQDLTSGGGAKNIQYF
TGTGCCAGCAGCCAAGATCTTACTAGCGGGGGGGGTGCCAAAAACATTCAGTACTTC
>few|TRBJ2-1|TRBV28|TRBD2
CASRHTSGGYPYNEQFF
TGTGCCAGCAGGCATACTAGCGGGGGATACCCCTACAATGAGCAGTTCTTC
>NA|TRBJ1-5|TRBV10-3|NA
CAIRQGLRSNQPQHF
TGTGCCATCAGACAGGGTCTCAGGAGCAATCAGCCCCAGCATTTT
>NA|TRBJ1-2|TRBV29-1|TRBD1
CSAGQGHYGYTF
TGCAGCGCCGGACAGGGTCACTATGGCTACACCTTC
>few|TRBJ2-1|TRBV7-9|NA
CASSFYGPEQFF
TGTGCCAGCAGCTTTTACGGTCCTGAGCAGTTCTTC
>NA|TRBJ2-7|TRBV6-4|TRBD2
CASSLRLAGVHEQYF
TGTGCCAGCAGTCTCAGGCTAGCGGGAGTCCACGAGCAGTACTTC
>NA|TRBJ2-3|TRBV4-3|NA
CASSQDGGTTDTQYF
TGCGCCAGCAGCCAAGATGGCGGGACCACAGATACGCAGTATTTT
>many|TRBJ2-6|TRBV6-5|NA
CASSYRELSGANVLTF
TGTGCCAGCAGTTATAGGGAGCTCTCTGGGGCCAACGTCCTGACTTTC
>few|TRBJ2-1|TRBV24-1|NA
CATSGQTNYNEQFF
TGTGCCACCAGTGGTCAGACTAACTACAATGAGCAGTTCTTC
>NA|TRBJ1-2|TRBV4-3|NA
CASSQDIGNQNGYTF
TGCGCCAGCAGCCAAGATATCGGGAACCAGAATGGCTACACCTTC
>NA|TRBJ2-1|TRBV10-3|NA
CAISGNREGPYNEQFF
TGTGCCATCAGTGGAAACAGGGAGGGTCCCTACAATGAGCAGTTCTTC
>NA|TRBJ2-3|TRBV4-1|NA
CASSRSDSQDTQYF
TGCGCCAGCAGCCGGAGTGATAGCCAAGATACGCAGTATTTT
>few|TRBJ1-1|TRBV6-4|TRBD1
CASSANRGRAEAFF
TGTGCCAGCAGTGCGAACAGGGGCAGGGCTGAAGCTTTCTTT
>NA|TRBJ2-2|TRBV20-1|NA
CSASGSPGELFF
TGCAGTGCTTCCGGGAGTCCCGGGGAGCTGTTTTTT
>few|TRBJ1-2|TRBV3-1|NA
CASSQDRGKTPTF
TGTGCCAGCAGCCAAGATCGGGGTAAAACCCCCACCTTC
>NA|TRBJ2-3|TRBV7-8|NA
CASSWPDETSSTDTQYF
TGTGCCAGCAGCTGGCCTGACGAGACCTCTAGCACAGATACGCAGTATTTT
>few|TRBJ2-1|TRBV5-1|TRBD2
CASSSGTSGGWEQFF
TGCGCCAGCAGCTCCGGGACTAGCGGGGGTTGGGAGCAGTTCTTC
>NA|TRBJ2-7|TRBV12-3/TRBV12-4|NA
CASSRGEPYEQYF
TGTGCCAGCAGTCGAGGCGAGCCCTACGAGCAGTACTTC
>few|TRBJ2-7|TRBV5-1|NA
CASSLDSRDEYF
TGCGCCAGCAGCTTGGACTCACGGGACGAGTACTTC
>few|TRBJ1-2|TRBV5-1|TRBD1
CASSLDSGGTASIRGYTF
TGCGCCAGCAGCTTGGATTCGGGTGGGACAGCTTCCATACGGGGCTACACCTTC
>NA|TRBJ2-7|TRBV10-3|NA
CAISESRGRREQYF
TGTGCCATCAGTGAGTCCCGGGGGCGGAGGGAGCAGTACTTC
>few|TRBJ2-7|TRBV20-1|TRBD2
CSARDPSGEWEQYF
TGCAGTGCTAGAGATCCTAGCGGGGAATGGGAGCAGTACTTC
>few|TRBJ1-4|TRBV10-3|NA
CAISDSGAKLFF
TGTGCCATCAGTGATTCGGGAGCCAAACTGTTTTTT
>few|TRBJ1-1|TRBV29-1|NA
CSVVGATHGAFF
TGCAGCGTTGTAGGGGCGACCCATGGAGCTTTCTTT
>NA|TRBJ2-5|TRBV7-9|NA
CASTIGDQARETQYF
TGTGCCAGCACCATCGGGGACCAAGCACGGGAGACCCAGTACTTC
>NA|TRBJ2-7|TRBV5-6|NA
CASSLFGRHYEQYF
TGTGCCAGCAGCTTGTTTGGGCGACACTACGAGCAGTACTTC
>NA|TRBJ1-2|TRBV10-3|NA
CAISDGVGYTF
TGTGCCATCAGTGACGGGGTCGGCTACACCTTC
>NA|TRBJ2-7|TRBV2|TRBD2
CASSEAKLAGPHEQYF
TGTGCCAGCAGTGAAGCTAAACTAGCGGGACCCCACGAGCAGTACTTC
>few|TRBJ1-2|TRBV20-1|NA
CSENRGLGGYTF
TGCAGTGAGAATAGAGGGCTGGGGGGCTACACCTTC
>NA|TRBJ2-2|TRBV7-2|TRBD2
CASSLFGTTNTGELFF
TGTGCCAGCAGCTTATTCGGGACTACGAACACCGGGGAGCTGTTTTTT
>few|TRBJ1-2|TRBV4-3|TRBD1
CASSPGTVPIKYGYTF
TGCGCCAGCAGCCCCGGGACAGTCCCGATAAAATATGGCTACACCTTC
>NA|TRBJ2-2|TRBV7-7|NA
CASSLARSANTGELFF
TGTGCTAGCAGCTTAGCCAGGTCCGCGAACACCGGGGAGCTGTTTTTT
>NA|TRBJ2-1|TRBV20-1|TRBD1
CRLPGQLYNEQFF
TGCAGGCTGCCGGGACAGCTCTACAATGAGCAGTTCTTC
>NA|TRBJ2-5|TRBV12-3/TRBV12-4|NA
CASSFTGREGGETQYF
TGTGCCAGCAGTTTTACAGGGAGAGAGGGGGGAGAGACCCAGTACTTC
>NA|TRBJ2-1|TRBV27|TRBD2
CASSLERAGGFGHEQFF
TGTGCCAGCAGTTTAGAGCGAGCGGGAGGGTTTGGCCATGAGCAGTTCTTC